The entry below gives a single T cell receptor beta chain sequence along with its context. Antigen: not known. RNA transcripts provided the source from which TCR beta CDR3 regions were amplified. HTBI primers were the set used in a first-round RT-PCR of the TCR CDR3. TCRdb itself ran the multiplex PCR reads through MiXCR, one entry per CDR3 protein. The data show 480,000 or so distinct CDR3 sequences, 46% seen once. A patient was excluded if there was uncontrolled infection, other autoimmune disease, pregnancy or lactation. Thyroid ultrasound and orbital computed tomography, with clinical symptoms and serum thyroxine and TRAb, informed diagnoses. These data come from a study of T cells in Graves' hyperthyroidism and ophthalmopathy. Study outcomes and limitations: Stable hyperthyroidism was separated from ophthalmopathy by a model based on 13 V-J features. Clonotypes that were expanded in thyroid above 0.001 mostly appeared in blood too.

Trimming removed 1 base from V and 0 bases from J, with 8 bases in between. The CDR3 totals 16 residues. Germline V lookup: CDR1 SGHRS, CDR2 YFSETQ. Source material: peripheral blood or thyroid tissue (not recorded which). The rearrangement links TRBV5-1 to TRBJ2-6; D unresolved. This receptor was obtained from an adult woman with Graves' disease, either hyperthyroidism or ophthalmopathy (not recorded which). The CDR3 DNA sequence: TGCGCCAGCAGCTTGTCGGCGGTCTCTGGGGCCAACGTCCTGACTTTC. Its translation is CASSLSAVSGANVLTF.